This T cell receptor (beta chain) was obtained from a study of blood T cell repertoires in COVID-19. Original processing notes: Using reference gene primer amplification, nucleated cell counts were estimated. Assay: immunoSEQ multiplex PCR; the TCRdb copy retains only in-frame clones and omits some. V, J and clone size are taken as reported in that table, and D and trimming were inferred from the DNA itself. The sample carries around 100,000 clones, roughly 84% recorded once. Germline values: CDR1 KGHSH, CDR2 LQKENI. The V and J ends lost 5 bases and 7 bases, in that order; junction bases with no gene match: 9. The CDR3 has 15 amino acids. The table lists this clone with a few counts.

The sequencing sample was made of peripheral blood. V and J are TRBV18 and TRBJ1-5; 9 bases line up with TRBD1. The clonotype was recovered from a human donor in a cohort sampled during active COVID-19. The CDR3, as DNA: TGTGCCAGCTCATACCGGGACAGGGAAGGACAGCCCCAGCATTTT. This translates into CASSYRDREGQPQHF.